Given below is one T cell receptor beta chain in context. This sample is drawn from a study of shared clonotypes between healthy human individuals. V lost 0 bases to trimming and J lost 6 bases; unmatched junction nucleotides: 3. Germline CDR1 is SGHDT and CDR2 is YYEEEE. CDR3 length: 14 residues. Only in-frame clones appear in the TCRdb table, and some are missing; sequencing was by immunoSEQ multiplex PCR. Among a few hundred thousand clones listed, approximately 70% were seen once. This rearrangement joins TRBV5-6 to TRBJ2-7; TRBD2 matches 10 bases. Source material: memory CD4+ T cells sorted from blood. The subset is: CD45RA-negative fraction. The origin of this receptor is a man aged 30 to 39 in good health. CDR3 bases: TGTGCCAGCAGCTTGGTAGCGGGAGGTCGCGAGCAGTACTTC. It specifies CASSLVAGGREQYF.